Presented here are 19 T cell receptor beta chains from one specimen sequenced in a study of CD8 T cells in Susac syndrome. A quantity of roughly 0.5 to 1 ug RNA underwent reverse transcription using random hexamers. Using its own MiXCR run on the immunoSEQ multiplex PCR reads, TCRdb lists one record per CDR3 protein. This sample yields about 210,000 distinct CDR3 sequences, of which around 95% are seen a single time; about 0.088% belongs to the top ten. What was sequenced was CD4+ T cells from PBMCs. These receptors all come from a human donor with multiple sclerosis.

Here the CDR3 reads CASSARDSEQFF. In DNA form, the CDR3 reads TGTGCCAGCAGCGCCCGGGACAGCGAGCAGTTCTTC. The V and J genes are TRBV5-6 and TRBJ2-1; 7 positions agree with TRBD1. The germline gives CDR1 SGHDT, CDR2 YYEEEE. The CDR3 runs to 12 residues. The junction had 5 bases not matched to a gene; V was cut back by 4 bases and J by 10 bases.

The chain uses TRBV27 and TRBJ1-6; no firm D call. Between the trimmed V and J ends, which lost 11 bases and 11 bases, there was a span of 16 bases. The CDR3 contains 12 residues. The germline V gene has CDR1 MNHEY and CDR2 SMNVEV (reference sequence). For the CDR3, the DNA is TGTGCCCCGGACGGACGGACCGCACCCCTCCACTTT. This codes for CAPDGRTAPLHF.

The chain recombines TRBV4-2 with TRBJ2-7, with D possibly TRBD1 on 5 matching bases. Germline CDR1 is LGHNA and CDR2 is YNFKEQ. The V and J ends lost 7 bases and 1 base respectively, with 17 bases between them. CDR3 length equals 15 residues. The CDR3 sequence: CASIPPFGASYEQYF. CDR3 sequence (DNA): TGTGCCAGCATCCCGCCGTTTGGGGCGTCCTACGAGCAGTACTTC.

This sequence joins TRBV7-3 and TRBJ1-1; D is unclear. The germline V gene encodes CDR1 SGHTA and CDR2 FQGTGA. The V end lost 4 bases, the J end lost 2 bases, and 8 bases lay between the germline ends. The CDR3 spans 13 residues. The CDR3 coding sequence is TGTGCCAGCAGCTCGTTGCGTAACACTGAAGCTTTCTTT. Amino acid sequence: CASSSLRNTEAFF.

This chain connects TRBV20-1 to TRBJ1-5; 8 nucleotides match TRBD1. The CDR3 length is 15 residues. Germline CDR1 DFQATT, CDR2 SNEGSKA (reference sequence). J gave up 3 bases and V 1 base, and 5 bases lay outside the gene matches. The CDR3 here is CSARAAGQDNQPQHF. CDR3 DNA: TGCAGTGCTAGAGCGGCGGGACAGGACAATCAGCCCCAGCATTTT.

Here the CDR3 reads CASRLGQAYEQYF. The DNA for the CDR3 is TGTGCCAGCAGGCTAGGACAGGCCTACGAGCAGTACTTC. This chain joins TRBV6-6 and TRBJ2-7; TRBD1 matches at 7 bases. CDR3 length equals 13 residues. Losses at the gene ends were 6 bases for V and 2 bases for J; bases not matched to a gene: 4. Germline lookup yields CDR1 MNHNY and CDR2 SVGAGI (reference sequence).

This clonotype was counted a single time. J is TRBJ2-7 and V is TRBV29-1, with D unresolved. The CDR3 is made up of 12 amino acids. From germline, CDR1 is SQVTM and CDR2 ANQGSEA. Trimming took off 3 bases at V and 0 bases at J, with 6 bases between the two ends. CDR3 sequence (DNA): TGCAGCGTTGACGTGGGCTCCTACGAGCAGTACTTC. Protein sequence: CSVDVGSYEQYF.

The genes are TRBV10-3 and TRBJ2-5; no clear D. Looked up from germline, CDR1 is ENHRY and CDR2 is SYGVKD. This CDR3 is 13 amino acids long. The V gene lost 5 bases and the J gene lost 5 bases, with 12 bases spanning the gap. The DNA for the CDR3 is TGTGCCATCAGTCACCTAGGTGGGGAGACCCAGTACTTC. Its translation: CAISHLGGETQYF.

J is TRBJ1-2 and V is TRBV2; no reliable D call. CDR3 length: 12 amino acids. Looked up from germline, CDR1 is SNHLY and CDR2 is FYNNEI. Trimming pared 7 bases from V and 3 bases from J, leaving 9 bases between. CDR3 residues: CASTRTHYGYTF. CDR3 sequence (DNA): TGTGCCAGCACCAGGACCCACTATGGCTACACCTTC.

About this clonotype: Lacking the conserved final phenylalanine or tryptophan, this CDR3 likely reflects a read error. The rearrangement joins TRBV4-1 to TRBJ2-7; D assignment may be TRBD1 or TRBD2 (5 bases each). The CDR3 has 15 amino acids. CDR1 is MGHRA and CDR2 is YSYEKL in the germline V gene. Trimming stripped 3 bases from V and 0 bases from J, with 12 bases between. The CDR3 nucleotides are TGCGCCAGCAGCCAGGGGACGTCGAGCTCCTACGAGCAGTACCTC. This sequence encodes CASSQGTSSSYEQYL.

The gene calls are TRBV10-3 and TRBJ1-5, with D maybe TRBD1 (5 bases). CDR3 size: 13 residues. The germline gives CDR1 ENHRY, CDR2 SYGVKD. V was shortened by 3 bases and J by 6 bases, with 9 bases between the two germline ends. CDR3: CAISDRDGQPQHF. The CDR3 nucleotides read TGTGCCATCAGTGACAGGGACGGTCAGCCCCAGCATTTT.

This chain connects TRBV20-1 to TRBJ2-7; 7 nucleotides match TRBD1. Germline V CDR1 and CDR2: DFQATT, SNEGSKA (reference sequence). CDR3 length: 18 amino acids. Trimming took 1 base from V and 0 from J; bases not matched to a gene: 15. CDR3 loop: CSARGWGRGLLSSYEQYF. The CDR3 coding sequence is TGCAGTGCTAGAGGGTGGGGAAGGGGGCTCCTCTCCTCCTACGAGCAGTACTTC.

This chain joins TRBV3-1 and TRBJ2-7; TRBD2 aligns across 11 bases. CDR3 length: 14 amino acids. V lost 4 bases to trimming and J lost 6 bases; unmatched junction nucleotides: 5. The germline V gene has CDR1 LGHDT and CDR2 YNNKEL (reference sequence). The CDR3: CASSPGLAGREQYF. For the CDR3, the DNA is TGTGCCAGCAGCCCCGGACTAGCGGGCCGCGAGCAGTACTTC.

The chain combines TRBV5-1 with TRBJ2-7; TRBD2 aligns across 12 bases. This CDR3 contains 16 residues. V was pared by 2 bases and J by 5 bases, with 8 bases of the junction left unmatched. CDR1 SGHRS and CDR2 YFSETQ come from the germline V gene. The chain's CDR3 is CASSFLAGGPQNEQYF. CDR3 bases: TGCGCCAGCAGCTTCCTAGCGGGAGGGCCTCAGAACGAGCAGTACTTC. The whole variable domain, filled in from reference TRBV5-1 and TRBJ2-7, reads KAGVTQTPRYLIKTRGQQVTLSCSPISGHRSVSWYQQTPGQGLQFLFEYFSETQRNKGNFPGRFSGRQFSNSRSEMNVSTLELGDSALYLCASSFLAGGPQNEQYFGPGTRLTVT.

V is TRBV29-1 and J is TRBJ1-1, with D unclear. Trimming took off 4 bases at V and 0 bases at J, with 9 bases between the two ends. The CDR3 extends over 13 amino acids. CDR1 SQVTM and CDR2 ANQGSEA come from the germline V gene. CDR3 nucleotides: TGCAGCGTTGCTGGGCTCATGAACACTGAAGCTTTCTTT. It specifies CSVAGLMNTEAFF.

The V gene is TRBV5-1, the J gene TRBJ2-3; D not resolved. Germline V gives CDR1 SGHRS, CDR2 YFSETQ. This CDR3 region has 15 residues. V lost 2 bases and J lost 0, with 10 bases in between. DNA for the CDR3: TGCGCCAGCAGCTTAAGGGCCACTAGCACAGATACGCAGTATTTT. It is translated as CASSLRATSTDTQYF.

The chain recombines TRBV12-3 or TRBV12-4 with TRBJ1-1; D unclear. CDR3 length: 12 amino acids. V lost 7 bases and J 5 bases, leaving 11 bases between the germline ends. This CDR3 is CASTISRTEAFF. The CDR3 DNA sequence: TGTGCCAGCACCATCTCAAGGACTGAAGCTTTCTTT.

The J gene is TRBJ2-7, the V gene TRBV27; TRBD1 or TRBD2 may be the D gene (5 bases each). The CDR3 has 16 amino acids. V lost 3 bases, J lost 2 bases, and 17 bases lay in between. Germline CDR1 reads MNHEY; CDR2 reads SMNVEV (reference sequence). Written as DNA, the CDR3 is TGTGCCAGCAGTTTGAGGGGCCGCGCGATTACCTACGAGCAGTACTTC. It translates to CASSLRGRAITYEQYF.

The chain has TRBV12-3 or TRBV12-4 and TRBJ1-2; D unclear. CDR3 length: 13 residues. V lost 4 bases, J lost 4 bases, and 10 bases lay in between. In DNA, the CDR3 is TGTGCCAGCAGTTCGGACGGTGTCTATGGCTACACCTTC. Protein product: CASSSDGVYGYTF.